This paragraph covers one TCR beta chain sequence. The antigen is undetermined. V was pared by 5 bases and J by 4 bases, with 11 bases between. The length of the CDR3 is 13 residues. Germline V CDR1 and CDR2: ENHRY, SYGVKD. This specimen comes from a study of CD8+CD57+ T cells in acquired aplastic anemia. Notes on the study in general: Controls did not differ significantly from patients in CD8+ Simpson's diversity.

Profiling that covered TCR beta VDJ and CDR3 relied on genomic DNA as its template. TCRdb independently ran MiXCR on the reads; one entry per CDR3 protein. The sample holds roughly 38,000 distinct CDR3 sequences, around 82% seen once. The sequenced material came from sorted CD4+, CD8+, or CD8+CD57+ T cells (not recorded which) from PBMCs. The origin of this receptor is a human donor in good health, serving as a control. The rearrangement joins TRBV10-3 to TRBJ1-1; D possibly corresponds to TRBD1 (5 bases). The CDR3 DNA is TGTGCCATCAGTCGTATGGGGGGCACTGAAGCTTTCTTT. As protein: CAISRMGGTEAFF.